This T cell receptor (beta chain) comes out of a study of a mutant IDH1 vaccine in newly diagnosed glioma. About this clone itself: No antigen is known for it.

Profiled with immunoSEQ multiplex PCR; TCRdb holds only in-frame clones, not every one. The sample contains tens of thousands of clones, 85% to 95% of which appear only once. The CDR3 spans 12 residues. The germline V gene has CDR1 SGHNT and CDR2 YYREEE (reference sequence). Deletions cut 4 bases from V and 5 bases from J, with 9 bases between. Time point described: week 35, safety follow-up. Every vaccine dose comprised 300 ug of mutant IDH1 20-mer peptide plus topical imiquimod. V is TRBV5-4 and J is TRBJ2-5, with D unresolved. The starting material was PBMCs, obtained from a glioma patient whose treatment included an IDH1 peptide vaccine. This sequence originates from a man between 50 and 59 years old with glioma. CDR3 nucleotide sequence: TGTGCCAGCAGCCGGAGTTCCGAGACCCAGTACTTC. Amino acids: CASSRSSETQYF.